The 16 T cell receptor beta chains given below trace back to one sample, sequenced in a study of Ad26.COV2.S vaccination and SARS-CoV-2 variants. Assay: immunoSEQ multiplex PCR; the TCRdb copy retains only in-frame clones and omits some. This table has 300,000 to 400,000 clones, 92% appearing once. The starting material was peripheral blood, obtained after recovery from COVID-19. Source of these receptors: a human donor who had recovered from COVID-19.

This sequence joins TRBV2 and TRBJ1-4; 7 positions agree with TRBD1. V shed 7 bases, J shed 3 bases, and the junction held 2 bases outside the gene matches. Germline V gene lookup returns CDR1 SNHLY and CDR2 FYNNEI. This CDR3 is built from 13 residues. CDR3 sequence (DNA): TGTGCCAGCATAGGGACAGCTAATGAAAAACTGTTTTTT. Translated: CASIGTANEKLFF.

This chain uses TRBV12-3 or TRBV12-4 with TRBJ1-1; D is possibly TRBD1 (5 bases). The CDR3 totals 13 residues. Trimming removed 3 bases from V and 4 bases from J, with 9 bases in between. The CDR3 DNA reads as TGTGCCAGCAGTTTCCAGGGAGTCACTGAAGCTTTCTTT. As protein: CASSFQGVTEAFF.

The chain employs TRBV9 and TRBJ1-3, with TRBD1 identical over 9 bases. Germline CDR1 reads SGDLS; CDR2 reads YYNGEE. V was pared by 0 bases and J by 3 bases, with 10 bases of the junction left unmatched. This CDR3 is 18 amino acids long. The CDR3 here is CASSVEPPGQGVGNTIYF. CDR3 in DNA: TGTGCCAGCAGCGTAGAGCCCCCGGGACAGGGCGTTGGAAACACCATATATTTT.

V gene TRBV19 combines with J gene TRBJ2-3; the D gene is possibly TRBD1 (6 bases). V was shortened by 6 bases and J by 1 base, with 14 bases between the two germline ends. Germline V lookup: CDR1 LNHDA, CDR2 SQIVND (reference sequence). CDR3 size: 15 residues. The CDR3 here is CASSVLRTGTDTQYF. CDR3 coding DNA: TGTGCCAGTAGCGTCTTGCGGACAGGCACAGATACGCAGTATTTT.

This clone showed up just once. This rearrangement joins TRBV27 to TRBJ1-1; 9 bases line up with TRBD1. The trim removed 8 bases at V and 11 bases at J, leaving 15 bases unmatched. The CDR3 consists of 14 residues. Germline V CDR1 and CDR2: MNHEY, SMNVEV (reference sequence). For the CDR3, the DNA is TGTGCCAGCTCGGCTTCTGGAAGGGACAGGGCGGCTTTCTTT. It specifies CASSASGRDRAAFF.

The chain joins TRBV6-4 to TRBJ1-2; D is uncertain. V was pared by 9 bases and J by 8 bases, with 10 bases between. This CDR3 has 10 amino acids. Germline loops: CDR1 MRHNA, CDR2 SNTAGT. The CDR3 coding sequence is TGTGCCAGGGTACCCATAGGCTACACCTTC. Translated, it gives CARVPIGYTF.

This clone was recorded a few times. The chain employs TRBV13 and TRBJ2-7; D is undetermined. From germline, CDR1 is PRHDT and CDR2 FYEKMQ (reference sequence). The V gene lost 6 bases and the J gene lost 4 bases, with 19 bases spanning the gap. CDR3 size: 15 residues. The CDR3 region is CASRRGHSTFYEQYF. The CDR3 DNA sequence: TGTGCCAGCAGACGTGGCCACAGCACGTTTTACGAGCAGTACTTC. Full variable domain (remainder filled in from reference TRBV13 and TRBJ2-7): AAGVIQSPRHLIKEKRETATLKCYPIPRHDTVYWYQQGPGQDPQFLISFYEKMQSDKGSIPDRFSAQQFSDYHSELNMSSLELGDSALYFCASRRGHSTFYEQYFGPGTRLTVT.

This clone was observed once. The chain combines TRBV9 with TRBJ1-3, with a weak D call TRBD1 (6 bases). Germline loops: CDR1 SGDLS, CDR2 YYNGEE. This CDR3 is built from 17 residues. V was shortened by 4 bases and J by 7 bases, with 24 bases between the two germline ends. The CDR3 DNA reads as TGTGCCAGCAGCCCCCGGGACATCACCGTCAAGGGGAACACCATATATTTT. It yields the protein CASSPRDITVKGNTIYF.

This chain links TRBV19 with TRBJ1-5; tentatively, D is TRBD1 (6 bases). Germline V gene data show CDR1 as LNHDA and CDR2 as SQIVND (reference sequence). The CDR3 contains 16 residues. Trimming pared 6 bases from V and 0 bases from J, leaving 15 bases between. The CDR3 spells CASSGTILGSNQPQHF. CDR3 in DNA: TGTGCCAGTAGCGGGACAATTTTGGGTAGCAATCAGCCCCAGCATTTT.

The chain combines TRBV2 with TRBJ1-4, with TRBD1 as a possible D gene (5 bases). Germline lookup yields CDR1 SNHLY and CDR2 FYNNEI. The CDR3 runs to 10 residues. The germline V and J ends were trimmed by 11 bases and 8 bases, with 9 bases remaining between them. The CDR3 nucleotides read TGTGCCGGCTCAGGGGAAAAACTGTTTTTT. Translating gives CAGSGEKLFF.

V and J are TRBV10-1 and TRBJ2-3; D is perhaps TRBD1 (5 bases). Germline assignment: CDR1 WNHNN and CDR2 SYGVQD (reference sequence). V lost 6 bases and J 2 bases, leaving 9 bases between the germline ends. The length of the CDR3 is 13 residues. In DNA form, the CDR3 reads TGCGCCAGCAGGGACACCAACACAGATACGCAGTATTTT. Its translation: CASRDTNTDTQYF.

The chain carries TRBV2 and TRBJ2-2, with no clear D. The CDR3 runs 15 residues. The germline gives CDR1 SNHLY, CDR2 FYNNEI. Trimming shortened V by 3 bases and J by 5 bases, and 13 bases separated the two germline ends. This CDR3 reads CASSDQGVRTGELFF. In nucleotides, the CDR3 is TGTGCCAGCAGTGATCAAGGAGTACGGACCGGGGAGCTGTTTTTT.

The chain joins TRBV6-4 to TRBJ1-1; 7 bases are a match to TRBD1. Germline V gene data show CDR1 as MRHNA and CDR2 as SNTAGT. The V and J ends lost 6 bases and 6 bases, in that order; junction bases with no gene match: 10. The CDR3 has 14 residues. CDR3 sequence (DNA): TGTGCCAGCAGCCTTGAGACAGGGTATCCTGAAGCTTTCTTT. It is translated as CASSLETGYPEAFF.

CDR3 protein: CASSEDFGYTF. CDR3 coding DNA: TGTGCCAGCAGTGAGGACTTCGGCTACACCTTC. The J gene is TRBJ1-2, the V gene TRBV2; no clear D gene. V dropped 3 bases and J dropped 8 bases, with 7 bases sitting between them. Germline lookup yields CDR1 SNHLY and CDR2 FYNNEI. The CDR3 runs to 11 residues.

This clone has only one observation. J is TRBJ2-3 and V is TRBV19, with TRBD2 matching 8 bases. Germline CDR1 and CDR2: LNHDA and SQIVND (reference sequence). V shed 10 bases, J shed 2 bases, and the junction held 5 bases outside the gene matches. The CDR3 has 13 residues. The CDR3 loop reads CATISGATDTQYF. The CDR3 bases are TGTGCCACTATTAGCGGGGCCACAGATACGCAGTATTTT.

The chain couples TRBV27 to TRBJ1-2, with TRBD1 as a possible D gene (6 bases). Looked up from germline, CDR1 is MNHEY and CDR2 is SMNVEV (reference sequence). The V end lost 6 bases, the J end lost 8 bases, and 13 bases lay between the germline ends. This CDR3 has 12 residues. The CDR3 loop is CASRRRGEGYTF. In nucleotides, the CDR3 is TGTGCCAGCAGGCGCAGGGGCGAGGGCTACACCTTC.